One and the same sample provided the 23 T cell receptor beta chains below, sequenced in a study of long-term antiretroviral therapy in people with HIV. The run of the v3.0 immunoSEQ assay was at survey level. TCRdb's table, derived via immunoSEQ multiplex PCR, lists solely in-frame clones and lacks some. The repertoire consists of under 45,000 clones, with around 93% occurring once and the leading ten covering approximately 2.2%. Sequencing used unsorted PBMCs, obtained about 9.1 years after starting antiretroviral therapy. These receptors all stem from a man aged 25 to 45 with HIV.

This clone was found once. The chain couples TRBV18 to TRBJ2-2; D remains ambiguous. Germline V CDR1 and CDR2: KGHSH, LQKENI. The ends were cut back, 1 base at V and 1 base at J, with 4 bases in the middle. This CDR3 has 14 amino acids. This CDR3 reads CASSPRENTGELFF. In DNA, the CDR3 is TGTGCCAGCTCACCACGGGAGAACACCGGGGAGCTGTTTTTT.

The chain has TRBV5-1 and TRBJ2-7, with 7 bases aligning to TRBD1. CDR1 is SGHRS, CDR2 YFSETQ, per germline. Trimming removed 1 base from V and 1 base from J; junction bases left unmatched: 5. The CDR3 contains 15 residues. In nucleotides, the CDR3 is TGCGCCAGCAGCTTGTGGCCGGGACAGTCCTACGAGCAGTACTTC. Translating gives CASSLWPGQSYEQYF.

V gene TRBV19 combines with J gene TRBJ1-5; D not resolved. V was cut by 5 bases and J by 7 bases, with 9 bases left in between. The length of the CDR3 is 12 residues. Germline V gene data show CDR1 as LNHDA and CDR2 as SQIVND (reference sequence). The CDR3 DNA is TGTGCCAGTAGTCCGCGACGGCAGCCCCAGCATTTT. Its translation is CASSPRRQPQHF.

V and J are TRBV5-8 and TRBJ1-5; tentatively, D is TRBD1 (5 bases). The CDR3 runs to 15 residues. Trimming removed 2 bases at V and 0 bases at J, with 9 bases between. Germline CDR1 is SGHTS and CDR2 is YDEGEE. The CDR3 DNA reads TGTGCCAGCAGCTTCCAGGGTTATAGCAATCAGCCCCAGCATTTT. Its protein is CASSFQGYSNQPQHF.

The chain joins TRBV28 to TRBJ2-3; D is perhaps TRBD1 (6 bases). Trimming stripped 4 bases from V and 0 bases from J, with 20 bases between. This CDR3 is built from 18 residues. Germline V lookup: CDR1 MDHEN, CDR2 SYDVKM. Here the CDR3 reads CASSSVWGQRTSTDTQYF. In DNA form, the CDR3 reads TGTGCCAGCAGTTCTGTCTGGGGACAACGCACTAGCACAGATACGCAGTATTTT.

The rearrangement joins TRBV7-9 to TRBJ2-5, with a weak D call TRBD2 (5 bases). CDR3 length: 12 amino acids. The V gene's germline CDR1 is SEHNR and CDR2 FQNEAQ (reference sequence). The V end lost 8 bases, the J end lost 7 bases, and 14 bases lay between the germline ends. The CDR3 coding sequence is TGTGCCAGCGCGGGCCAGGACGGGACCCAGTACTTC. It specifies CASAGQDGTQYF.

The rearrangement joins TRBV5-1 to TRBJ1-4, with TRBD1 as a possible D gene (6 bases). Germline CDR1 and CDR2: SGHRS and YFSETQ. V dropped 7 bases and J dropped 8 bases, with 24 bases sitting between them. The CDR3 totals 16 residues. CDR3 amino acids: CASAISRGQGHEKLFF. CDR3 nucleotides: TGCGCCAGCGCAATTTCCCGCGGGCAGGGACACGAAAAACTGTTTTTT. The whole variable domain, filled in from reference TRBV5-1 and TRBJ1-4, reads KAGVTQTPRYLIKTRGQQVTLSCSPISGHRSVSWYQQTPGQGLQFLFEYFSETQRNKGNFPGRFSGRQFSNSRSEMNVSTLELGDSALYLCASAISRGQGHEKLFFGSGTQLSVL.

The chain is built from TRBV19 and TRBJ1-2; the D gene is possibly TRBD1 (5 bases). V was cut by 7 bases and J by 8 bases, with 14 bases left in between. This CDR3 is 12 amino acids long. Germline loops: CDR1 LNHDA, CDR2 SQIVND (reference sequence). The CDR3 region is CASNSIGGGYTF. For the CDR3, the DNA is TGTGCCAGTAACTCAATCGGGGGAGGCTACACCTTC.

The chain carries TRBV5-4 and TRBJ2-3; D is uncertain. V was shortened by 4 bases and J by 3 bases, with 9 bases between the two germline ends. This CDR3 has 13 amino acids. Germline V gene lookup returns CDR1 SGHNT and CDR2 YYREEE (reference sequence). The DNA for the CDR3 is TGTGCCAGCAGCCCTCAAGGGACAGATACGCAGTATTTT. Translation: CASSPQGTDTQYF. The full variable domain, rest sourced from reference TRBV5-4 and TRBJ2-3, is ETGVTQSPTHLIKTRGQQVTLRCSSQSGHNTVSWYQQALGQGPQFIFQYYREEENGRGNFPPRFSGLQFPNYSSELNVNALELDDSALYLCASSPQGTDTQYFGPGTRLTVL.

The J gene is TRBJ2-3, the V gene TRBV18, with D possibly being TRBD2 (5 bases). V was shortened by 4 bases and J by 4 bases, with 15 bases between the two germline ends. The germline V gene has CDR1 KGHSH and CDR2 LQKENI. This CDR3 is 15 amino acids long. Here the CDR3 reads CASSQDLGNADTQYF. The CDR3 bases are TGTGCCAGCTCACAGGACTTAGGGAACGCAGATACGCAGTATTTT.

The V call is TRBV2, the J call TRBJ2-7; tentative D call: TRBD1 (6 bases). Trimming shortened V by 3 bases and J by 9 bases, and 12 bases separated the two germline ends. CDR3 size: 12 residues. Germline CDR1 is SNHLY and CDR2 is FYNNEI. The CDR3 spells CASSDGSGAQYV. Written as DNA, the CDR3 is TGTGCCAGCAGTGATGGATCAGGGGCGCAGTACGTC.

This clone was seen just once. As DNA, the CDR3 is TGTGCCAGCAGTTACTTCTCGCCGGCCGGGGAGCTGTTTTTT. This encodes CASSYFSPAGELFF. The chain joins TRBV6-6 to TRBJ2-2; D not certain. Trimming shortened V by 1 base and J by 6 bases, and 9 bases separated the two germline ends. CDR1 MNHNY and CDR2 SVGAGI come from the germline V gene (reference sequence). The CDR3 extends over 14 amino acids.

The chain has TRBV5-1 and TRBJ2-2; TRBD1 agrees at 10 bases. Trimming at V came to 2 bases and at J to 5 bases, leaving 6 bases not matched to a gene. Germline CDR1 and CDR2: SGHRS and YFSETQ. This CDR3 is 16 amino acids long. CDR3 sequence: CASSFLTGGETGELFF. CDR3 nucleotide sequence: TGCGCCAGCAGCTTCCTGACAGGGGGCGAAACCGGGGAGCTGTTTTTT.

This clone was seen a handful of times. The J gene is TRBJ2-3, the V gene TRBV4-2; 9 bases line up with TRBD2. The CDR3 extends over 15 amino acids. V shed 4 bases and J 4 bases; nucleotides not matched to a gene: 6. The germline V gene encodes CDR1 LGHNA and CDR2 YNFKEQ. The CDR3 region has the DNA TGTGCCAGCAGCCCCCGCGGGGGGGACGCAGATACGCAGTATTTT. Amino acids: CASSPRGGDADTQYF.

The J gene is TRBJ2-2, the V gene TRBV5-1; 7 bases align to TRBD2. CDR1 SGHRS and CDR2 YFSETQ come from the germline V gene. With 2 bases clipped from V and 1 base from J, the junction kept 2 bases outside the gene matches. The CDR3 consists of 15 residues. The CDR3 coding sequence is TGCGCCAGCAGCTTAGCGGGGCGGAACACCGGGGAGCTGTTTTTT. Its protein product is CASSLAGRNTGELFF.

The rearrangement joins TRBV13 to TRBJ1-2; no firm D call. CDR1 PRHDT and CDR2 FYEKMQ come from the germline V gene (reference sequence). This CDR3 contains 15 residues. V dropped 3 bases and J dropped 5 bases, with 16 bases sitting between them. CDR3 loop: CASSFVGTSRYGYTF. The CDR3 bases are TGTGCCAGCAGCTTTGTTGGCACCTCTCGGTATGGCTACACCTTC.

The V call is TRBV6-5, the J call TRBJ2-7; the match to TRBD2 covers 9 bases. The V gene end was trimmed by 5 bases and the J gene end by 3 bases; junction bases not matched to a gene: 5. CDR3 length equals 14 residues. CDR1 is MNHEY and CDR2 is SVGAGI in the germline V gene. The chain's CDR3 is CASSVAGAVYEQYF. CDR3 coding DNA: TGTGCCAGCAGTGTAGCGGGGGCCGTCTACGAGCAGTACTTC.

The chain has TRBV10-3 and TRBJ1-2; D is possibly TRBD1 (5 bases). The CDR3 spans 15 residues. The germline V and J ends were trimmed by 0 bases and 3 bases, with 11 bases remaining between them. CDR1 ENHRY and CDR2 SYGVKD come from the germline V gene. This CDR3 reads CAISESGDGDYGYTF. The CDR3 DNA is TGTGCCATCAGTGAGTCAGGGGACGGAGACTATGGCTACACCTTC.

The chain uses TRBV4-1 and TRBJ1-2, with 10 bases aligning to TRBD1. Germline V gene data show CDR1 as MGHRA and CDR2 as YSYEKL. Germline trimming cut 3 bases from V and 4 bases from J; bases unmatched to any gene: 5. The length of the CDR3 is 15 residues. In DNA form, the CDR3 reads TGCGCCAGCAGCCAGGGACGGGACAGGGGCTATGGCTACACCTTC. It yields the protein CASSQGRDRGYGYTF.

Here the CDR3 reads CASSYGGGYTF. For the CDR3, the DNA is TGTGCCAGCAGTTATGGGGGAGGCTACACCTTC. J is TRBJ1-2 and V is TRBV6-5, with a weak D call TRBD1 (5 bases). V was clipped by 3 bases and J by 8 bases, with 7 bases between them. The CDR3 has 11 residues. From germline, CDR1 is MNHEY and CDR2 SVGAGI.

V gene TRBV2 combines with J gene TRBJ2-3; 10 nucleotides line up with TRBD2. Germline assignment: CDR1 SNHLY and CDR2 FYNNEI. Losses at the gene ends were 8 bases for V and 1 base for J; bases not matched to a gene: 6. The CDR3 is 15 amino acids. The CDR3 is CASGPGTSGTDTQYF. Here the CDR3 DNA reads TGTGCCAGCGGCCCCGGGACTAGCGGCACAGATACGCAGTATTTT.

Only one count was recorded for this clone. CDR3: CASSVGTDKGEAFF. The CDR3 DNA reads TGTGCCAGCAGCGTAGGGACAGATAAAGGTGAAGCTTTCTTT. This chain connects TRBV9 to TRBJ1-1; TRBD1 is a possible D gene (6 bases). From germline, CDR1 is SGDLS and CDR2 YYNGEE. The CDR3 is 14 residues long. V gave up 0 bases and J gave up 7 bases, with 13 bases separating them.

This chain joins TRBV5-1 and TRBJ1-4, with D unresolved. Germline CDR1 and CDR2: SGHRS and YFSETQ. CDR3 length: 17 amino acids. With 3 bases removed from V and 4 bases from J, the gap between germline ends came to 19 bases. CDR3 nucleotide sequence: TGCGCCAGCAGCTCAAACCTCGCTGGCGCCGGTAATGAAAAACTGTTTTTT. This translates into CASSSNLAGAGNEKLFF. The variable domain in full, with the rest retrieved from reference TRBV5-1 and TRBJ1-4, is KAGVTQTPRYLIKTRGQQVTLSCSPISGHRSVSWYQQTPGQGLQFLFEYFSETQRNKGNFPGRFSGRQFSNSRSEMNVSTLELGDSALYLCASSSNLAGAGNEKLFFGSGTQLSVL.